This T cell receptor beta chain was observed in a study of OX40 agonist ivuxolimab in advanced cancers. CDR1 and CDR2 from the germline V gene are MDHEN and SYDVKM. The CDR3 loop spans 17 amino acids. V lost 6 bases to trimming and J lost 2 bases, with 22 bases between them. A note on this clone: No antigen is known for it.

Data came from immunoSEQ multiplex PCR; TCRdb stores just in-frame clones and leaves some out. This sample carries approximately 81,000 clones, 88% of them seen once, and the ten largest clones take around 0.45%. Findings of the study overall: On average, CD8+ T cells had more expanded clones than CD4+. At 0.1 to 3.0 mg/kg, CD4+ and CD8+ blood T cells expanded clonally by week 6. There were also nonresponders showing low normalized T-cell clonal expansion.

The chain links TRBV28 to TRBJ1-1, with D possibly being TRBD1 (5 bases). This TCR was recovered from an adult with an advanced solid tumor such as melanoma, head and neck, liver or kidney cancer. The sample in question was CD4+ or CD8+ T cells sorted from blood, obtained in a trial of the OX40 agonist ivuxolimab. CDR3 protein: CASRDSPGRRLNTEAFF. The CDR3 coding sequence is TGTGCCAGCAGGGACTCCCCGGGACGCCGGCTCAACACTGAAGCTTTCTTT.